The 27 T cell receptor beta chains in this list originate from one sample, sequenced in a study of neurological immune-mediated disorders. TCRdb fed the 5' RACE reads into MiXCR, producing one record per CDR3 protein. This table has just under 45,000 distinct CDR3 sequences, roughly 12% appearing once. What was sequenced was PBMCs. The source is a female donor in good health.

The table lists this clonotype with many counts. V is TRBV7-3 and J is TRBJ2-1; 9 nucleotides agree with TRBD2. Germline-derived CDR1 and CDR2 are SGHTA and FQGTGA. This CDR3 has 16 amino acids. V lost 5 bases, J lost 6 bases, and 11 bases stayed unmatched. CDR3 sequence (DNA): TGTGCCAGCAGCACAGGGTTAATAGCGGGAGTCAATGAGCAGTTCTTC. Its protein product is CASSTGLIAGVNEQFF.

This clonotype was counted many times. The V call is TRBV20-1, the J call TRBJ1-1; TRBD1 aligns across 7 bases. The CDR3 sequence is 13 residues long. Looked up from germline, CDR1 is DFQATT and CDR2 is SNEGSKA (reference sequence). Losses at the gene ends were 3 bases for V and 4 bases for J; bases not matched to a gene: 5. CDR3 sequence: CSASGQGGTEAFF. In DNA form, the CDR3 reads TGCAGTGCTAGTGGGCAGGGGGGCACTGAAGCTTTCTTT.

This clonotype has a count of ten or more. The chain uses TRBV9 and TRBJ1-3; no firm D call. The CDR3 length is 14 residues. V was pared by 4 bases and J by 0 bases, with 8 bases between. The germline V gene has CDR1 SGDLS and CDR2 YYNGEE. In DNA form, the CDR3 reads TGTGCCAGCAGCCGCGAGGGCTCTGGAAACACCATATATTTT. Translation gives CASSREGSGNTIYF.

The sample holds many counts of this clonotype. The CDR3 coding sequence is TGCAGTGCTAGAGATCTCACCCCAGAATCCTATGGCTACACCTTC. Amino acid sequence: CSARDLTPESYGYTF. The chain uses TRBV20-1 and TRBJ1-2; no firm D call. The ends were cut back, 0 bases at V and 4 bases at J, with 15 bases in the middle. Germline V gene sequence: CDR1 DFQATT, CDR2 SNEGSKA (reference sequence). CDR3 length: 15 amino acids.

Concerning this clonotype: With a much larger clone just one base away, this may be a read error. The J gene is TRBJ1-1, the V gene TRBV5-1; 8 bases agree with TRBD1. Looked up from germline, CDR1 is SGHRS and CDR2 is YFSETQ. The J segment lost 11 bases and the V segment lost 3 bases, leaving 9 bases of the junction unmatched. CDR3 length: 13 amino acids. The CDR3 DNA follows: TGCGCCAGCAGCTCCACCGGGACAGGAGATGCTTTCTTT. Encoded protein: CASSSTGTGDAFF. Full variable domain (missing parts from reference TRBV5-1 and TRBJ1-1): KAGVTQTPRYLIKTRGQQVTLSCSPISGHRSVSWYQQTPGQGLQFLFEYFSETQRNKGNFPGRFSGRQFSNSRSEMNVSTLELGDSALYLCASSSTGTGDAFFGQGTRLTVV.

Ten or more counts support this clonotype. This CDR3 is CASRLGAGHPENQETQYF. The CDR3 DNA reads TGTGCCAGCAGATTGGGGGCAGGCCACCCAGAGAACCAAGAGACCCAGTACTTC. The genes are TRBV21-1 and TRBJ2-5; the listed D gene, TRBD1, was not tested against the DNA. TRBV21-1 is flagged as a pseudogene. This CDR3 has 18 amino acids.

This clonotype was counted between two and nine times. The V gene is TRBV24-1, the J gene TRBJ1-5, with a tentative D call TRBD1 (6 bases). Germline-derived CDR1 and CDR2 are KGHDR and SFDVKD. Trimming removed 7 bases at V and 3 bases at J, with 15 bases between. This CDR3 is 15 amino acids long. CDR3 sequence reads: CATSPSTGSNQPQHF. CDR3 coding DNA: TGTGCCACCAGCCCCTCGACAGGCTCCAATCAGCCCCAGCATTTT.

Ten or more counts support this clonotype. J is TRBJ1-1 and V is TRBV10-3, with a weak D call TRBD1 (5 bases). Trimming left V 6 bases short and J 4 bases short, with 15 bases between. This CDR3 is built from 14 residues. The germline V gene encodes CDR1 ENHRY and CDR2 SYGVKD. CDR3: CAISSGLEGTEAFF. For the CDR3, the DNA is TGTGCCATCAGCTCAGGGTTAGAAGGCACTGAAGCTTTCTTT.

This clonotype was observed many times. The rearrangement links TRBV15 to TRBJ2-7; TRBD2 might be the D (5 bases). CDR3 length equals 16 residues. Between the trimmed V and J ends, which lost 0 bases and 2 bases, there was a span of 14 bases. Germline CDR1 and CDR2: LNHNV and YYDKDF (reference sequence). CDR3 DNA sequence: TGTGCCACCAGCAGAGATACGACTACCCGACCCTACGAGCAGTACTTC. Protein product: CATSRDTTTRPYEQYF.

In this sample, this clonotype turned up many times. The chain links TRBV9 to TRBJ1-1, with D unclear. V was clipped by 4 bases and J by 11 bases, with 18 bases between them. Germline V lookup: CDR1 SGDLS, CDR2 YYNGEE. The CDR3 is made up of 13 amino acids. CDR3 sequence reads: CASSQRHATEAFF. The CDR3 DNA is TGTGCCAGCAGCCAACGACACGCCACGGAGGCTTTCTTT.

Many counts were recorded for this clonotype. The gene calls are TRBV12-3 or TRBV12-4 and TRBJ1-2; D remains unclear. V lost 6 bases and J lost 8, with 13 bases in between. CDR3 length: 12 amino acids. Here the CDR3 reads CASSTNYGGYTF. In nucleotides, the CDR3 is TGTGCCAGCAGCACTAACTACGGCGGCTACACCTTC.

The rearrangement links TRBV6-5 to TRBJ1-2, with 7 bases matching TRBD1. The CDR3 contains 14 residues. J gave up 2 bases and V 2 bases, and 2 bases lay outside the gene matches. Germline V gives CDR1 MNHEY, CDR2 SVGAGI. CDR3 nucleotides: TGTGCCAGCAGTTACGGACAGGAGAACTATGGCTACACCTTC. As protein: CASSYGQENYGYTF.

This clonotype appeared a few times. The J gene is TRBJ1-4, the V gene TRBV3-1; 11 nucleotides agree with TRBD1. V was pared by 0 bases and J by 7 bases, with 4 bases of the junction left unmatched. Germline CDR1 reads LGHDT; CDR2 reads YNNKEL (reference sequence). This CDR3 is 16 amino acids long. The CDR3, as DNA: TGTGCCAGCAGCCAAGATTCGGGGACAGGGGGTGAAAAACTGTTTTTT. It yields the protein CASSQDSGTGGEKLFF.

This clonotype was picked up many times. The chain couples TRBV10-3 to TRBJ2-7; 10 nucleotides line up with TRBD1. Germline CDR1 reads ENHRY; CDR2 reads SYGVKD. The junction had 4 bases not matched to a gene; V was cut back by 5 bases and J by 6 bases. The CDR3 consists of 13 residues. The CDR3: CAISFGQGGEQYF. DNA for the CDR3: TGTGCCATCAGTTTTGGACAGGGGGGCGAGCAGTACTTC.

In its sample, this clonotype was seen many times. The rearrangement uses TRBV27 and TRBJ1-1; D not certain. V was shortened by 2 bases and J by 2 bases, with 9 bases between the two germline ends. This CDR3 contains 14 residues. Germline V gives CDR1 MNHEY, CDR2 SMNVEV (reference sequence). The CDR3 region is CASSLRGKNTEAFF. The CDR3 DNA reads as TGTGCCAGCAGTTTACGAGGAAAAAACACTGAAGCTTTCTTT.

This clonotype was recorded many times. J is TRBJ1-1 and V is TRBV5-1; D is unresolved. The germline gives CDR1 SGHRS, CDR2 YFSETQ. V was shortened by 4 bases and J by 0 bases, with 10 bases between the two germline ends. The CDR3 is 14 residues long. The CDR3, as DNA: TGCGCCAGCAGCCCGAGGGTTTTGAACACTGAAGCTTTCTTT. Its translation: CASSPRVLNTEAFF.

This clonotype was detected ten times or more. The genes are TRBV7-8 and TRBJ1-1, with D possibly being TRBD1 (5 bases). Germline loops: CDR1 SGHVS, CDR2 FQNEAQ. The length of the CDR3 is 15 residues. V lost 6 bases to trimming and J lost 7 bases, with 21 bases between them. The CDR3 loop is CASSRPGGTLSEAFF. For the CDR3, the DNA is TGTGCCAGCAGTCGGCCCGGGGGAACGTTAAGTGAAGCTTTCTTT.

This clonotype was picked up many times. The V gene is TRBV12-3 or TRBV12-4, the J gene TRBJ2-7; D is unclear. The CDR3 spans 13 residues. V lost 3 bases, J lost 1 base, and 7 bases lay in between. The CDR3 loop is CASSFRQSYEQYF. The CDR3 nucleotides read TGTGCCAGCAGTTTCCGGCAGTCCTACGAGCAGTACTTC.

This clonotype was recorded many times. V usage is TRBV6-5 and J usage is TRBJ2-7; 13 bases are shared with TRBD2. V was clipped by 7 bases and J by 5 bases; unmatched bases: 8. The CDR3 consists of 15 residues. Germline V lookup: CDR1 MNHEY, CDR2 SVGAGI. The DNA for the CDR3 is TGTGCCAGCACCCCCCCGACTAGCGGGAGGAACGAGCAGTACTTC. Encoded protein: CASTPPTSGRNEQYF.

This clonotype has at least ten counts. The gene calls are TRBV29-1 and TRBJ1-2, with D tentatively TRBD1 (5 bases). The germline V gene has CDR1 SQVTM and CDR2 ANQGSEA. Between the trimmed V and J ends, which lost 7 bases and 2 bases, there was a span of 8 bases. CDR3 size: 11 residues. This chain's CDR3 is CSGGENYGYTF. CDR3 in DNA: TGCAGCGGAGGGGAGAACTATGGCTACACCTTC.

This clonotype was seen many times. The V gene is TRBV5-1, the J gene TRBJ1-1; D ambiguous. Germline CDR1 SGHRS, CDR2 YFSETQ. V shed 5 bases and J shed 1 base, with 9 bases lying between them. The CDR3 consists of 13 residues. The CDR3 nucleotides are TGCGCCAGCAGATACAGTGAGAACACTGAAGCTTTCTTT. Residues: CASRYSENTEAFF. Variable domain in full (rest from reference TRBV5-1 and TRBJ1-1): KAGVTQTPRYLIKTRGQQVTLSCSPISGHRSVSWYQQTPGQGLQFLFEYFSETQRNKGNFPGRFSGRQFSNSRSEMNVSTLELGDSALYLCASRYSENTEAFFGQGTRLTVV.

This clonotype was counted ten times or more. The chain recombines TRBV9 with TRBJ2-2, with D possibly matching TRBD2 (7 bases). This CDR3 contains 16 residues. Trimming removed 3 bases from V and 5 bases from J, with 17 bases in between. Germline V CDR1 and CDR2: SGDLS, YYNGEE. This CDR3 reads CASSDRLGGATGELFF. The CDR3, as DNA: TGTGCCAGCAGCGACCGGCTAGGGGGGGCTACCGGGGAGCTGTTTTTT.

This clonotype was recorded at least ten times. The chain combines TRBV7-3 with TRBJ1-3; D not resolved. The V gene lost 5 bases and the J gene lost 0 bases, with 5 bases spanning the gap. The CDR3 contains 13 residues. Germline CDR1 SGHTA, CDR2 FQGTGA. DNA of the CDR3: TGTGCCAGCAGCCTGCTCTCTGGAAACACCATATATTTT. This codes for CASSLLSGNTIYF.

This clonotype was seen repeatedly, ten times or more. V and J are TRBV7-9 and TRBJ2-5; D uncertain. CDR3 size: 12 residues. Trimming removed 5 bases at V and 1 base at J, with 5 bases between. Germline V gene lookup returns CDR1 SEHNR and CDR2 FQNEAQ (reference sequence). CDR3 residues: CASSRSQETQYF. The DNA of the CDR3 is TGTGCCAGCAGCCGGTCCCAAGAGACCCAGTACTTC.

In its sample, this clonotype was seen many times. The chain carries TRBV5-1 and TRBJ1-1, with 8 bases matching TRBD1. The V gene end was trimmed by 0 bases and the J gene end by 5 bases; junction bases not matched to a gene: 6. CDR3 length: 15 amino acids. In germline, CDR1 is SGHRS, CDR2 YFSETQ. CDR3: CASSLAGQGGTEAFF. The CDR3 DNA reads TGCGCCAGCAGCTTGGCCGGACAGGGTGGAACTGAAGCTTTCTTT.

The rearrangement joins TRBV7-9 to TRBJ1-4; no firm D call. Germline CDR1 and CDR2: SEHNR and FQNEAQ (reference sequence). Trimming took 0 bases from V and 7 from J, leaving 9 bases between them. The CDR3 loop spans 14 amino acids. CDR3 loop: CASSLAGGFEKLFF. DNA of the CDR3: TGTGCCAGCAGCTTAGCCGGAGGGTTTGAAAAACTGTTTTTT.

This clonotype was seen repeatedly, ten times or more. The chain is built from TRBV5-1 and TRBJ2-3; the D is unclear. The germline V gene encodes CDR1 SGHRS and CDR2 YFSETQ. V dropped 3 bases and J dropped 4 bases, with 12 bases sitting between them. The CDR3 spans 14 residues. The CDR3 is CASSYQMAADTQYF. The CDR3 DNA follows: TGCGCCAGCAGCTACCAGATGGCGGCAGATACGCAGTATTTT. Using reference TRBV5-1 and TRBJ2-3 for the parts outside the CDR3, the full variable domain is KAGVTQTPRYLIKTRGQQVTLSCSPISGHRSVSWYQQTPGQGLQFLFEYFSETQRNKGNFPGRFSGRQFSNSRSEMNVSTLELGDSALYLCASSYQMAADTQYFGPGTRLTVL.